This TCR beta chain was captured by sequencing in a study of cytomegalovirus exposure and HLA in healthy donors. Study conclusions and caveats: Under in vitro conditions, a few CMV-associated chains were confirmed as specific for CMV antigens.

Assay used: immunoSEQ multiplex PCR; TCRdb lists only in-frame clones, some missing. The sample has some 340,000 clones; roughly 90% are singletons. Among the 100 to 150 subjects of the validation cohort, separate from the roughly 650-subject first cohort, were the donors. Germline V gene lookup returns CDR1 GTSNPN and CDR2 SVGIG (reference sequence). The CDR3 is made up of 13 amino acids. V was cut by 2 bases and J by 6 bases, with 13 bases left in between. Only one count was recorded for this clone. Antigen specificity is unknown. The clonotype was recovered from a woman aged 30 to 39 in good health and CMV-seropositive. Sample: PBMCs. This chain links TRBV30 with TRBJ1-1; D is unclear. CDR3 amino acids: CAWSPGGLAEAFF. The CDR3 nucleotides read TGTGCCTGGAGTCCGGGAGGGTTGGCTGAAGCTTTCTTT.